Listed below are T cell receptor beta chains from one sample, sequenced in a study of neurological immune-mediated disorders. TCRdb itself ran the 5' RACE reads through MiXCR, one entry per CDR3 protein. Among about 22,000 distinct CDR3 sequences listed, over 9.5% were seen once. Material for sequencing was PBMCs. The receptors shown here come from a woman aged 60 to 75 with HTLV-1-associated myelopathy (HAM/TSP). The CDR3 runs from the conserved cysteine through the conserved F or W. The D gene is left open where the match is weak. Size values are once, few and many counts, or a class for expanded clones, and some rows have none.

d_call	clone_size	j_call	v_call	cdr3_length	cdr3_nt	cdr3_aa
.	medium-sized	TRBJ2-2	TRBV7-6	15	TGTGCCAGCAGCTTGGGGGCATCTAACACCGGGGAGCTGTTTTTT	CASSLGASNTGELFF
.	many	TRBJ1-3	TRBV3-1	17	TGTGCCAGCAGCCAAGAAAGGCGGACCCCCCCTGGAAACACCATATATTTT	CASSQERRTPPGNTIYF
.	.	TRBJ2-5	TRBV15	15	TGTGCCACCAGCAGAGATCAGAGCGTGCAAGGGACCCAGTACTTC	CATSRDQSVQGTQYF
.	many	TRBJ1-5	TRBV5-6	15	TGTGCCAGCAGCTTGTTGGGGGCTAGCAATCAGCCCCAGCATTTT	CASSLLGASNQPQHF
.	many	TRBJ1-2	TRBV4-2	16	TGTGCCAGCAGCCTCGGGACGGCGGACGCTTACTATGGCTACACCTTC	CASSLGTADAYYGYTF
TRBD1	many	TRBJ2-3	TRBV5-1	16	TGCGCCAGCAGCCAGGGGACAGGGGGAAGCGCAGATACGCAGTATTTT	CASSQGTGGSADTQYF
TRBD1	many	TRBJ1-1	TRBV6-5	14	TGTGCCAGCAGTTACTCGTCAGGGGGTAAGCAAGCTTTCTTT	CASSYSSGGKQAFF
.	many	TRBJ1-1	TRBV7-9	13	TGTGCCAGCAGCCTTAGGAATAAACCTGAAGCTTTCTTT	CASSLRNKPEAFF
.	many	TRBJ2-7	TRBV5-6	14	TGTGCCAGCAGCTTGGAGGGACTGAGCTACGAGCAGTACTTC	CASSLEGLSYEQYF
.	few	TRBJ2-4	TRBV6-5	15	TGTGCCAGCAGTTACTCGGGCGGGACTAAAAACATTCAGTACTTC	CASSYSGGTKNIQYF
TRBD1	many	TRBJ2-5	TRBV20-1	12	TGCAGTGCTAGAGGACAGGGGGAGACCCAGTACTTC	CSARGQGETQYF
.	many	TRBJ2-7	TRBV15	13	TGTGCCACCAGCGATTCTAGTCCGGGAGAGCAGTACTTC	CATSDSSPGEQYF
TRBD1	.	TRBJ2-1	TRBV20-1	16	TGCAGTGCTAGAGATAAGGGGGCAAACTCCTACAATGAGCAGTTCTTC	CSARDKGANSYNEQFF
TRBD1	many	TRBJ2-7	TRBV30	13	TGTGCCTGGGCGAGACAGGGTATCTACGAGCAGTACTTC	CAWARQGIYEQYF
.	many	TRBJ1-3	TRBV25-1	14	TGTGCCAGCAGTGCGAGGGGATCTGGAAACACCATATATTTT	CASSARGSGNTIYF
.	many	TRBJ1-1	TRBV20-1	13	TGCAGTGCTAGAGGGCGGGCGGGAGTTGAAGCTTTCTTT	CSARGRAGVEAFF
.	many	TRBJ1-3	TRBV6-5	16	TGTGCCAGCAGTTACTCGCCTCCCTGGAGTGGAAACACCATATATTTT	CASSYSPPWSGNTIYF
.	many	TRBJ2-7	TRBV2	15	TGTGCCAGCAGTGAAGCGCGACAGACGAGAGCCGAGCAGTACTTC	CASSEARQTRAEQYF
TRBD2	many	TRBJ2-1	TRBV10-1	15	TGCGCCAGCAGTGAGAGCGGCGGGGGGTTCGGTGAGCAGTTCTTC	CASSESGGGFGEQFF
TRBD1	many	TRBJ2-6	TRBV5-6	18	TGTGCCAGCAGCAAATCTGGACAGGCCTACGCGGGGGCCAACGTCCTGACTTTC	CASSKSGQAYAGANVLTF
TRBD2	many	TRBJ2-2	TRBV20-1	14	TGCAGTGCCGGGGGGTACGCGAACACCGGGGAGCTGTTTTTT	CSAGGYANTGELFF
TRBD1	many	TRBJ2-6	TRBV6-5	18	TGTGCCAGCAGGGGACGGCTTCCAGGGGGCTCTGGGGCCAACGTCCTGACTTTC	CASRGRLPGGSGANVLTF
TRBD2	medium-sized	TRBJ2-3	TRBV7-2	15	TGTGCCAGCAGCCGTAGCGGGGGGCGCACAGATACGCAGTATTTT	CASSRSGGRTDTQYF
.	many	TRBJ1-5	TRBV5-6	16	TGTGCCAGCAGCGTACAGGGACTTGATAGCAATCAGCCCCAGCATTTT	CASSVQGLDSNQPQHF
.	many	TRBJ1-2	TRBV29-1	14	TGCAGCGTTGTTCACACCGAGTCTAACTATGGCTACACCTTC	CSVVHTESNYGYTF
.	many	TRBJ2-3	TRBV4-1	16	TGCGCCAGCAGCCAAGAATACACTCCAAGCACAGATACGCAGTATTTT	CASSQEYTPSTDTQYF
.	.	TRBJ1-1	TRBV5-1	19	.	CASSFYICSARPDREGAFF